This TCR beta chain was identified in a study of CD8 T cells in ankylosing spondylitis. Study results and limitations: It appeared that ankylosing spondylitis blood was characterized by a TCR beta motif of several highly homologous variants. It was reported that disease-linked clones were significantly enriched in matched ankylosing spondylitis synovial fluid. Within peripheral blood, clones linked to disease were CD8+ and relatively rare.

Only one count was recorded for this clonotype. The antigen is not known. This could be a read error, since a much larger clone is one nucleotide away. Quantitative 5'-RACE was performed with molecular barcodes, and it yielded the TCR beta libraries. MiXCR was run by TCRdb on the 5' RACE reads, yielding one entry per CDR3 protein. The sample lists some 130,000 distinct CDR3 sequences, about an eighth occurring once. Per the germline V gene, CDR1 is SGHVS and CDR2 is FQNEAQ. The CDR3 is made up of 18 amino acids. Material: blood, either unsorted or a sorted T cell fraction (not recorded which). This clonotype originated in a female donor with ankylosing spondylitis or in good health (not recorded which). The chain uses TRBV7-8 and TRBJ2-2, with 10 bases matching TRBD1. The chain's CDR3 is CTSSLEGTGDFFTGELFF. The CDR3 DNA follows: TGTACCAGCAGCTTAGAAGGGACAGGGGACTTTTTCACCGGGGAGCTGTTTTTT.